The clone carrying this T cell receptor (beta chain) was seen ten or more times. Antigen: not known. These data belong to a study of blood T cells in healthy people across ages. Germline V gene sequence: CDR1 SGHRS, CDR2 YFSETQ. The CDR3 spans 14 residues. The V and J ends lost 2 bases and 2 bases respectively, with 10 bases between them. A second PCR, run for about 6 to 11 cycles, used a sample-barcoded 5' primer plus a J-beta primer mix. Unique molecular identifiers of 12 random nucleotides labeled each cDNA. TCRdb reprocessed the 5' RACE reads with MiXCR, giving one entry per CDR3 protein. This repertoire shows about 650,000 distinct CDR3 sequences, 32% found once; its top ten account for over 15%. Broader study findings: Aged donors had fewer naive CD4+ cells and lower diversity than long-lived donors.

The clonotype comes from a woman older than 75 in good health. The sequenced material came from blood. This chain uses TRBV5-1 with TRBJ1-2; maybe TRBD1 (5 bases). CDR3 amino acids: CASSLPQVNYGYTF. The CDR3 nucleotides read TGCGCCAGCAGCTTACCACAGGTCAACTATGGCTACACCTTC.